These T cell receptor beta chains were read from a single sample in a study of T cell responses to AZD1222 COVID-19 vaccine. Produced via immunoSEQ multiplex PCR; TCRdb's table is partial and in-frame only. In the table there are about 130,000 clones, roughly nine tenths of which are singletons. This specimen consisted of peripheral blood, obtained 28 days after the second AZD1222 dose. The receptors here all came from an adult who received the AZD1222 COVID-19 vaccine. CDR3s include the opening cysteine and the closing phenylalanine or tryptophan. Each record gives: V gene, clone size, D gene, J gene, CDR3 protein, CDR3 DNA. D genes are given only for firm matches. Only some rows state a clone size, as once, few, many or a class for expanded clones.

>TRBV6-5|NA|NA|TRBJ1-1
CASSYSGSHTEAFF
TGTGCCAGCAGTTACTCCGGATCGCACACTGAAGCTTTCTTT
>TRBV13|NA|NA|TRBJ2-5
CASSLRGGWETQYF
TGTGCCAGCAGCTTAAGGGGGGGCTGGGAGACCCAGTACTTC
>TRBV12-5|NA|NA|TRBJ1-6
CASGSWTASMNSPLHF
TGTGCTAGTGGTTCATGGACAGCGTCGATGAATTCACCCCTCCACTTT
>TRBV19|NA|TRBD1|TRBJ2-7
CASSIRTGGFHEQYF
TGTGCCAGTAGTATCCGGACAGGGGGCTTCCACGAGCAGTACTTC
>TRBV4-2|NA|NA|TRBJ2-2
CASSQDSNTGELFF
TGTGCCAGCAGCCAAGACAGTAACACCGGGGAGCTGTTTTTT
>TRBV4-3|NA|TRBD1|TRBJ2-2
CASSQEGQGRANTGELFF
TGCGCCAGCAGCCAAGAGGGACAGGGGAGGGCTAACACCGGGGAGCTGTTTTTT
>TRBV12-3/TRBV12-4|NA|NA|TRBJ1-5
CASSLRGQPQHF
TGTGCCAGCAGTTTAAGAGGTCAGCCCCAGCATTTT
>TRBV27|NA|NA|TRBJ2-5
CASKDSGGDETQYF
TGTGCCAGCAAGGACTCCGGGGGCGACGAGACCCAGTACTTC
>TRBV19|NA|NA|TRBJ2-1
CASSSHNEQFF
TGTGCCAGTAGTTCGCACAATGAGCAGTTCTTC
>TRBV29-1|few|NA|TRBJ2-7
CSVWGGSSYEQYF
TGCAGCGTTTGGGGGGGCAGTTCCTACGAGCAGTACTTC
>TRBV7-9|NA|NA|TRBJ1-6
CASSPRLTGNSPLHF
TGTGCCAGCAGCCCCAGGTTAACGGGGAATTCACCCCTCCACTTT
>TRBV13|NA|TRBD2|TRBJ2-7
CASSPGLAGGYEQYF
TGTGCCAGCAGCCCTGGACTAGCGGGGGGTTACGAGCAGTACTTC
>TRBV5-1|NA|NA|TRBJ1-1
CASRYPGAGDTEAFF
TGCGCCAGCAGGTACCCGGGAGCCGGGGACACTGAAGCTTTCTTT
>TRBV30|NA|NA|TRBJ2-3
CAWSVTGGDTQYF
TGTGCCTGGAGTGTAACCGGCGGAGATACGCAGTATTTT
>TRBV27|NA|TRBD1|TRBJ1-2
CASSLSGTGSGYTF
TGTGCCAGCAGTTTATCTGGGACAGGGAGTGGCTACACCTTC